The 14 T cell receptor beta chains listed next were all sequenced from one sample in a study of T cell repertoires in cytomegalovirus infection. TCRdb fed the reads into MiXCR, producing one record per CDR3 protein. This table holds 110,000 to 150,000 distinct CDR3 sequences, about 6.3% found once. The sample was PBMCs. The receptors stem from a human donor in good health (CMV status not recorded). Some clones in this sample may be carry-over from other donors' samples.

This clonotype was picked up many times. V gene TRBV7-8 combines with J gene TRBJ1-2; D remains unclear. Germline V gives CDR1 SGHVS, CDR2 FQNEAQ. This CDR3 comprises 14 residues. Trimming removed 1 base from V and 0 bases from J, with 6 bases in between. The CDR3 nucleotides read TGTGCCAGCAGCTTAGGCGCAGCTAACTATGGCTACACCTTC. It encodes CASSLGAANYGYTF.

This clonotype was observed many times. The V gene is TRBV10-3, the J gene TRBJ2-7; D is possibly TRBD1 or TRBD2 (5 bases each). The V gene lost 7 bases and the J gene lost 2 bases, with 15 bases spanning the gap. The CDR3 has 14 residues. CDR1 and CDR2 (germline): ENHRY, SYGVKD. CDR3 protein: CAITTGQGPYEQYF. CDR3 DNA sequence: TGTGCCATCACCACGGGTCAGGGACCCTACGAGCAGTACTTC.

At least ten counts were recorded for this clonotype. The CDR3: CASSSTGGRAEAFF. In DNA form, the CDR3 reads TGTGCCAGCAGCTCCACAGGGGGCCGGGCTGAAGCTTTCTTT. The rearrangement links TRBV7-8 to TRBJ1-1; TRBD1 matches at 9 bases. Germline values: CDR1 SGHVS, CDR2 FQNEAQ. This CDR3 is 14 amino acids long. The junction had 6 bases not matched to a gene; V was cut back by 4 bases and J by 6 bases.

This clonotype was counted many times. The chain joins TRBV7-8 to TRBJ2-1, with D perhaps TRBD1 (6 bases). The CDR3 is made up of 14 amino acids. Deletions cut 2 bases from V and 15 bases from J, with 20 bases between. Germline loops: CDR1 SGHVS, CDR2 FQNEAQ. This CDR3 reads CASSLYTGFMSRFF. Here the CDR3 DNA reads TGTGCCAGCAGCTTATATACAGGGTTTATGTCACGGTTCTTC.

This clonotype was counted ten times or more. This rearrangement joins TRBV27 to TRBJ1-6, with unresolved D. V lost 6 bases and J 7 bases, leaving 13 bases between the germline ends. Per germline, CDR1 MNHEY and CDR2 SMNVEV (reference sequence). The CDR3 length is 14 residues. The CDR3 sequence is CASRTWVSNSPLHF. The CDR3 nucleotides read TGTGCCAGCAGGACATGGGTTTCCAATTCACCCCTCCACTTT.

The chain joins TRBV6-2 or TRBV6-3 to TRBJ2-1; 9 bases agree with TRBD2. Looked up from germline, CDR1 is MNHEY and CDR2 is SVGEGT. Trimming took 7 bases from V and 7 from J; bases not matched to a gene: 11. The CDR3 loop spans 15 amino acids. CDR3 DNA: TGTGCCAGCAATTCCGGGACTAGCCCAGGGAATGAGCAGTTCTTC. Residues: CASNSGTSPGNEQFF.

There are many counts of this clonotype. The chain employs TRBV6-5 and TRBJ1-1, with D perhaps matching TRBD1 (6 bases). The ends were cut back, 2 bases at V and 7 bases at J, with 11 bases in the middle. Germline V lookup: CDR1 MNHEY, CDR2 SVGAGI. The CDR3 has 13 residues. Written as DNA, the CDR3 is TGTGCCAGCAGTTACGAGGGGGTTGATGAAGCTTTCTTT. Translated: CASSYEGVDEAFF.

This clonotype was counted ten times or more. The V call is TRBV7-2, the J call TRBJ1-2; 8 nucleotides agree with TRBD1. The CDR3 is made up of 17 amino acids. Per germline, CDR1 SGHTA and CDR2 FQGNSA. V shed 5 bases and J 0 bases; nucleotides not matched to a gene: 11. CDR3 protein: CASSPRTGKGANYGYTF. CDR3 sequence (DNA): TGTGCCAGCAGCCCCCGGACAGGGAAAGGAGCTAACTATGGCTACACCTTC.

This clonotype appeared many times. In DNA, the CDR3 is TGCGCCAGCAGCTTGGCACGACTTGAAGGAGGCTACACCTTC. This gives the protein CASSLARLEGGYTF. This chain connects TRBV5-1 to TRBJ1-2; the D is unclear. Germline loops: CDR1 SGHRS, CDR2 YFSETQ. This CDR3 is 14 amino acids long. V lost 0 bases to trimming and J lost 8 bases, with 14 bases between them.

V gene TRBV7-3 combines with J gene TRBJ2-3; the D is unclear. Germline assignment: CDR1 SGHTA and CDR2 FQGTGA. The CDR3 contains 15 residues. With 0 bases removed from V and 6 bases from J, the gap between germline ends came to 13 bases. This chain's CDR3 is CASSLTSGPSDTQYF. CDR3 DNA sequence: TGTGCCAGCAGCTTAACGTCCGGCCCCTCGGATACGCAGTATTTT.

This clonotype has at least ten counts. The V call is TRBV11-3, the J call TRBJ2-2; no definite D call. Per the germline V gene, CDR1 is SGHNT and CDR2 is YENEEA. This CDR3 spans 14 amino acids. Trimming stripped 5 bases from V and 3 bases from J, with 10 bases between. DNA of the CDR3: TGTGCCAGCAGCCCTACGGTCTACACCGGGGAGCTGTTTTTT. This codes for CASSPTVYTGELFF.

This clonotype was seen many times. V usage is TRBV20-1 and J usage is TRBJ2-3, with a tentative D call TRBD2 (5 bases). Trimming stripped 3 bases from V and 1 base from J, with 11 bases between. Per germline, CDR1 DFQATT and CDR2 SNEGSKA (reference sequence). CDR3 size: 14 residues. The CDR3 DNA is TGCAGTGCTAGCAGCGGCGGACGCACAGATACGCAGTATTTT. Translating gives CSASSGGRTDTQYF.

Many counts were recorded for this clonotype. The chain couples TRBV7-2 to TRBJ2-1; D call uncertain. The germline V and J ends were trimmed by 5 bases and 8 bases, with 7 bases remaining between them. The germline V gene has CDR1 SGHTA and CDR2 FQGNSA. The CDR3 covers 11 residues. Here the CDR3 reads CASSRPDEQFF. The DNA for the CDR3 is TGTGCCAGCAGCCGCCCTGATGAGCAGTTCTTC.

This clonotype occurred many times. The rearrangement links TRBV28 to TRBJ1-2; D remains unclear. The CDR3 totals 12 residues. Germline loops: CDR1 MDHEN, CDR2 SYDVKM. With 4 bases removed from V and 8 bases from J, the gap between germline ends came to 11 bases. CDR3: CASSSPIRGYTF. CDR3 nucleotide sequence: TGTGCCAGCAGTTCCCCCATTAGGGGCTACACCTTC.